This T cell receptor beta chain is drawn from a study of blood T cell repertoires in COVID-19 (dated by TCRdb to the early 2020s). Some background on the complete study: Samples covering the acute and convalescent phases of COVID-19 were provided by collaborators in the United States, Italy and Spain. Sample metadata almost always included a de-identified subject ID, COVID-19 status, age in years and sex. Deeply sampled blood TCRbeta repertoires from subjects exposed to, actively infected with, or recovered from COVID-19 were included in the dataset. The material from the prospective study consisted of cDNA or gDNA derived from T cells, B-cell-depleted T cells, or PBMCs. Where available, HLA class I and class II types were taken from metadata supplied by the sample provider and were not determined by assay-based typing. The samples were drawn from two sources: the first 160 participants of the ongoing ImmuneRACE study, and over 950 subjects contributed by 6 global collaborators. The repertoires were made available in a free public database intended to serve as a resource for research on the immune response to SARS-CoV-2. General study outcomes and caveats: The quantity of clinical and demographic metadata differed by source and by participant and was supplied without curation.

The collaborating institutions used their own protocols to collect whole blood in K2EDTA tubes. Collaborator samples were shipped for TCRbeta analysis as frozen whole blood, isolated PBMCs, or DNA extracted from either sample type. TCRbeta CDR3 regions were amplified from genomic DNA by means of the immunoSEQ Assay, a bias-controlled multiplex PCR. In the paper's pipeline: The number of nucleated cells in each sample was estimated by amplification of reference gene primers within the assay. To quantify the absolute abundance of each unique TCRbeta CDR3 rearrangement, sequence reads were collapsed and filtered. For each sample, productive Simpson clonality was calculated by taking the square root of Simpson's diversity index across productive rearrangements. Entries here come from immuneACCESS through TCRdb and include only in-frame sequences with V and J called. Some clones fail to appear in such tables; in the studies checked, an unresolved V gene covers under half of the shortfall, and the cause of the remainder is unknown. The D gene and trimming were derived from the DNA, and the V and J assignments and clone size from that table. The sample table lists about 86,000 clones, over 70% of them with a count of one. Of the sample, approximately 34% is held by the ten largest clones.

For this clone: Its antigen remains unidentified. No quality values exist for individual bases; no much larger clone is one base distant.

The source material was peripheral blood. This clonotype was obtained from a woman of 80 years or more with active or convalescent COVID-19.

The nucleotides are TGTGCCAGCGGACTACTAGCGGCCTCCTACAATGAGCAGTTCTTC. Its protein is CASGLLAASYNEQFF. Here the chain combines TRBV5-4 and TRBJ2-1; a stretch of 8 junction bases matches TRBD2. V trim: 7 bases; J trim: 0 bases; unmatched bases: 6. CDR3 length: 15 amino acids, cysteine to phenylalanine. Only the CDR3 region is kept as DNA, spanning 45 bases read in frame from base 1. Per the germline V gene (reference sequence), SGHNT is the CDR1 and YYREEE is the CDR2.